Sequencing of this T cell receptor (beta chain) was carried out in a study of blood T cells in healthy people across ages. Primers used in a second PCR of about 6 to 11 cycles were a sample-barcoded 5' primer and a J-beta primer mix. From the 5' RACE reads, TCRdb called clonotypes with MiXCR, one entry per CDR3 protein. The profile shows some 1.7 million distinct CDR3 sequences, 25% to 30% of them singletons. The CDR3 is 15 residues long. V was pared by 0 bases and J by 3 bases, with 12 bases between. From germline, CDR1 is SGHRS and CDR2 YFSETQ. This chain links TRBV5-1 with TRBJ1-2; D is unresolved. The TCR was taken from a woman in her 30s in good health. Sequenced: blood. The CDR3 loop is CASSLEGRGDYGYTF. The CDR3 nucleotides are TGCGCCAGCAGCTTGGAAGGTCGGGGTGACTATGGCTACACCTTC. Combining the CDR3 with reference TRBV5-1 and TRBJ1-2 gives the whole variable domain KAGVTQTPRYLIKTRGQQVTLSCSPISGHRSVSWYQQTPGQGLQFLFEYFSETQRNKGNFPGRFSGRQFSNSRSEMNVSTLELGDSALYLCASSLEGRGDYGYTFGSGTRLTVV.